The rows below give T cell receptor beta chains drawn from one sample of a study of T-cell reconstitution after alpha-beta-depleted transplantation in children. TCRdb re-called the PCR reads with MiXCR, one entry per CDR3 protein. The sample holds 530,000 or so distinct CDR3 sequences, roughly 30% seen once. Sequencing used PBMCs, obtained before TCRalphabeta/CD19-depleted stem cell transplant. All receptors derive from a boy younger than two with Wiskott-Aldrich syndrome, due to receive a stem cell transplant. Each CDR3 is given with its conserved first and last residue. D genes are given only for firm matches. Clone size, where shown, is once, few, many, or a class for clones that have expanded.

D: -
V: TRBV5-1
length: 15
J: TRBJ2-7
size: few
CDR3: CASRLTRQLTYEQYF
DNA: TGCGCCAGCCGGCTCACGCGACAGCTAACCTACGAGCAGTACTTC

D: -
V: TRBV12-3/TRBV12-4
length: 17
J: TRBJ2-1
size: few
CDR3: CASSFRLDSNPHNEQFF
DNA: TGTGCCAGCAGTTTTCGCCTAGACTCCAACCCGCACAATGAGCAGTTCTTC

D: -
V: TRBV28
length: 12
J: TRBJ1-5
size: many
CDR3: CASNTQGAPQHF
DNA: TGTGCCAGCAATACTCAGGGAGCGCCCCAGCATTTT

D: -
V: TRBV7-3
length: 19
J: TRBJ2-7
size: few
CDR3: CASSCGRDWQRPRVYEQYF
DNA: TGTGCCAGCAGCTGCGGTAGGGACTGGCAAAGACCGCGAGTTTACGAGCAGTACTTC

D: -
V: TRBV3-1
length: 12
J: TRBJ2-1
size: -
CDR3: CASSQGPGPTHF
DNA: TGTGCCAGCAGCCAGGGACCGGGACCAACTCACTTC

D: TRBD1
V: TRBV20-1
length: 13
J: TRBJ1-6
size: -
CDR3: CSAREGQGAQPHF
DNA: TGCAGTGCTAGAGAAGGGCAGGGGGCTCAACCCCACTTT

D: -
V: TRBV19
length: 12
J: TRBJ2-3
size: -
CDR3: CASSMTTDTQYF
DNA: TGTGCCAGTAGTATGACCACAGATACGCAGTATTTT

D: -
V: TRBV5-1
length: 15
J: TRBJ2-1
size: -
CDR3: CASSGLGTPENEQFF
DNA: TGCGCCAGCAGCGGGTTAGGGACTCCGGAAAATGAGCAGTTCTTC

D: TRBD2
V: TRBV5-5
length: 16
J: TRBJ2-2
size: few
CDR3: CASSSPGLVGSGELFF
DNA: TGTGCCAGCAGCTCGCCGGGACTAGTGGGATCCGGGGAGCTGTTTTTT

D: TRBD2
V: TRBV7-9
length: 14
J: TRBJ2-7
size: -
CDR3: CASSLLAGDSEQYF
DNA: TGTGCCAGTAGCTTACTAGCGGGAGATTCCGAGCAGTACTTC

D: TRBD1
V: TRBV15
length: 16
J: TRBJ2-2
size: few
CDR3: CATSKRTGDLSGELFF
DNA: TGTGCCACCAGCAAGCGGACAGGGGATTTGTCCGGGGAGCTGTTTTTT

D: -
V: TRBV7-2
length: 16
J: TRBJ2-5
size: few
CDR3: CASSPTLGTLQGTQYF
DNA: TGTGCCAGCAGCCCAACCCTCGGGACCCTTCAGGGGACCCAGTACTTC

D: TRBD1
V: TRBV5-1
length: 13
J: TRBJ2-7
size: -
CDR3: CASSLQGYYEQYF
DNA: TGCGCCAGCAGCTTACAGGGGTACTACGAGCAGTACTTC

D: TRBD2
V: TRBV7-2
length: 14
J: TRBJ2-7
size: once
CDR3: CASSLTSGTNEQYF
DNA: TGTGCCAGCAGTTTGACTAGCGGCACGAACGAGCAGTACTTC

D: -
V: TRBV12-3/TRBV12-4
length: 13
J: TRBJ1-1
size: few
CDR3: CASSLVRTTEAFF
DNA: TGTGCCAGCAGTTTAGTACGGACCACTGAAGCTTTCTTT

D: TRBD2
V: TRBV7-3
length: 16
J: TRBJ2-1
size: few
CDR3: CASSLSPAGGVNEQFF
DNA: TGTGCCAGCAGCCTTTCCCCAGCGGGAGGGGTAAATGAGCAGTTCTTC

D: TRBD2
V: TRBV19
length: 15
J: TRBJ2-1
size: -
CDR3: CASSSPSGIIDEQFF
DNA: TGTGCCAGTAGTTCCCCTAGCGGGATAATAGATGAGCAGTTCTTC

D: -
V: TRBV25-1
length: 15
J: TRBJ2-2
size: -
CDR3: CASRAGGGNTGELFF
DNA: TGTGCCAGCAGGGCCGGGGGCGGGAACACCGGGGAGCTGTTTTTT

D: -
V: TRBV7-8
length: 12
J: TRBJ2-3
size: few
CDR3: CASSFGPDTQYF
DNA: TGTGCCAGCAGTTTTGGGCCTGATACGCAGTATTTT

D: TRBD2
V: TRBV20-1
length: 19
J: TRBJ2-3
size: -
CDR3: CSARDLNLAGGPGTDTQYF
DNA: TGCAGTGCTAGAGATCTCAATTTAGCGGGAGGGCCCGGCACAGATACGCAGTATTTT

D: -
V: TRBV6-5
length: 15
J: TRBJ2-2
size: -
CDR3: CASSFNDPFSGELFF
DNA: TGTGCCAGCAGTTTTAACGACCCCTTTTCCGGGGAGCTGTTTTTT

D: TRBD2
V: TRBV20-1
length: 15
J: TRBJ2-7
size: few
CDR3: CSASLEWGGRVWQYF
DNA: TGCAGTGCTAGTTTAGAATGGGGCGGGAGGGTTTGGCAGTACTTC

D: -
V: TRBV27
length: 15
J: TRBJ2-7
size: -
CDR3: CASSLLGASSYEQYF
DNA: TGTGCCAGCAGTTTACTGGGAGCGAGCTCCTACGAGCAGTACTTC

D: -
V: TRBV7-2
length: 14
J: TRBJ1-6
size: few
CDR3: CATEGGSYNSPLHF
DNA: TGTGCTACCGAGGGCGGCTCCTATAATTCACCCCTCCACTTT